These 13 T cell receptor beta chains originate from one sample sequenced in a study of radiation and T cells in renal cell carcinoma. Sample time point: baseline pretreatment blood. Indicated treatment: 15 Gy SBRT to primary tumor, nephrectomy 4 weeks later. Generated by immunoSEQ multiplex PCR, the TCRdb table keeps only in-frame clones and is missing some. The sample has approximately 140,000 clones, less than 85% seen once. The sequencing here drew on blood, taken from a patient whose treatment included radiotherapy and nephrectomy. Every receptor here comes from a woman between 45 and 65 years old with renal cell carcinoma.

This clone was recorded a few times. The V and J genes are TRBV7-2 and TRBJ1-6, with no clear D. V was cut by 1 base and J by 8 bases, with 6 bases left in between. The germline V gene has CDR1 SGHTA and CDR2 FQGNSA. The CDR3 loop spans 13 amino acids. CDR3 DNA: TGTGCCAGCAGCTTAGAGGACTATTCACCCCTCCACTTT. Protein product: CASSLEDYSPLHF.

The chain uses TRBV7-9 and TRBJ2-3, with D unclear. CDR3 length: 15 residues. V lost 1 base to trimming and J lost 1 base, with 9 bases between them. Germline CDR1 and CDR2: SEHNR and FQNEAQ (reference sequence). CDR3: CASSLVDLGTDTQYF. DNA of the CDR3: TGTGCCAGCAGCTTAGTCGACTTAGGCACAGATACGCAGTATTTT.

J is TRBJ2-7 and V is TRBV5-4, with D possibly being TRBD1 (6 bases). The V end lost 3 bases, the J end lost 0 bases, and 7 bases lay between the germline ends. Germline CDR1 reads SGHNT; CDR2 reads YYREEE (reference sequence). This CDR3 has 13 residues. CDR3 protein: CASSWGRSYEQYF. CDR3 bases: TGTGCCAGCAGCTGGGGGCGCTCCTACGAGCAGTACTTC. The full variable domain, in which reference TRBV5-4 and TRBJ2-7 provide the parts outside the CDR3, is ETGVTQSPTHLIKTRGQQVTLRCSSQSGHNTVSWYQQALGQGPQFIFQYYREEENGRGNFPPRFSGLQFPNYSSELNVNALELDDSALYLCASSWGRSYEQYFGPGTRLTVT.

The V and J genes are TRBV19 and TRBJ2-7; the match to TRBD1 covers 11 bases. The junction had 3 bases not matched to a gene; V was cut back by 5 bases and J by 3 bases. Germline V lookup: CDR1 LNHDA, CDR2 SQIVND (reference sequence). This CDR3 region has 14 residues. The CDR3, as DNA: TGTGCCAGTAGTCGGACAGGGGGCGTCTACGAGCAGTACTTC. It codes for CASSRTGGVYEQYF.

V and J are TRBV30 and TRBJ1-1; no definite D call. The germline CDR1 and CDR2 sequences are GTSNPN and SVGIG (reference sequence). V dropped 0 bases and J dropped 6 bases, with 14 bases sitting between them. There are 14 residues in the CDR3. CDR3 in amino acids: CAWSVRAVSSEAFF. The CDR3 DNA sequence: TGTGCCTGGAGTGTACGGGCCGTGAGCTCTGAAGCTTTCTTT.

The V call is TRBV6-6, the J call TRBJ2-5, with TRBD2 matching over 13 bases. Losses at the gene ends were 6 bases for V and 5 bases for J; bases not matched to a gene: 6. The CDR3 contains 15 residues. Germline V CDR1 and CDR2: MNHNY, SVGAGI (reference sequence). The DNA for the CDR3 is TGTGCCAGCAGGCGACTAGCGGGGGGAGGGGAGACCCAGTACTTC. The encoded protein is CASRRLAGGGETQYF.

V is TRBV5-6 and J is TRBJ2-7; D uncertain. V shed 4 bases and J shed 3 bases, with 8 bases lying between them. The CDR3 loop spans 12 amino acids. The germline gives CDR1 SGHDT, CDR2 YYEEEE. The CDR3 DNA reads TGTGCCAGCAGCCTAGTGGGCTACGAGCAGTACTTC. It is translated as CASSLVGYEQYF.

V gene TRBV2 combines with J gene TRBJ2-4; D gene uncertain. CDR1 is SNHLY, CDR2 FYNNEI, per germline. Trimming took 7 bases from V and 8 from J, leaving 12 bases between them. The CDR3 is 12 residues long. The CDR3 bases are TGTGCCAGCATGAGGCGGACGGACATTCAGTACTTC. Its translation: CASMRRTDIQYF. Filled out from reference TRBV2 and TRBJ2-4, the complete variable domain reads EPEVTQTPSHQVTQMGQEVILRCVPISNHLYFYWYRQILGQKVEFLVSFYNNEISEKSEIFDDQFSVERPDGSNFTLKIRSTKLEDSAMYFCASMRRTDIQYFGAGTRLSVL.

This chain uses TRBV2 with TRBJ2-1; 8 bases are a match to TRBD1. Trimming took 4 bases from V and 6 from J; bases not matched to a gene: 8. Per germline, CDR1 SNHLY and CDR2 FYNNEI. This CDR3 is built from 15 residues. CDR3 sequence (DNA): TGTGCCAGCAGTGTAGGACAGGGTTCGGGCAATGAGCAGTTCTTC. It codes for CASSVGQGSGNEQFF.

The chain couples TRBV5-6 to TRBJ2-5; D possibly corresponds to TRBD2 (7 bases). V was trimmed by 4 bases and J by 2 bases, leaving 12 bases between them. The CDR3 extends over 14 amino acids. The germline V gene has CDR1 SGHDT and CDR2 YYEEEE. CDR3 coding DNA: TGTGCCAGCAGCCGCGGGGGCGGACAAGAGACCCAGTACTTC. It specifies CASSRGGGQETQYF.

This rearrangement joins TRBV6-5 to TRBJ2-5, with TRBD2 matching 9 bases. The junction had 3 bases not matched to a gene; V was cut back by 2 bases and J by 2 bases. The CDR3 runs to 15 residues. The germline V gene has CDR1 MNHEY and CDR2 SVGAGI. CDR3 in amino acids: CASSYMTSGQETQYF. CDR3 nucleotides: TGTGCCAGCAGTTACATGACTAGCGGACAAGAGACCCAGTACTTC.

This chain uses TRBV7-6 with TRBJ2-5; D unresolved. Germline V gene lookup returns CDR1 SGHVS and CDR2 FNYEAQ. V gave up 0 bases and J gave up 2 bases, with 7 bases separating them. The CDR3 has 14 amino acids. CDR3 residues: CASSLAVVQETQYF. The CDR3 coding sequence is TGTGCCAGCAGCTTAGCTGTAGTTCAAGAGACCCAGTACTTC.

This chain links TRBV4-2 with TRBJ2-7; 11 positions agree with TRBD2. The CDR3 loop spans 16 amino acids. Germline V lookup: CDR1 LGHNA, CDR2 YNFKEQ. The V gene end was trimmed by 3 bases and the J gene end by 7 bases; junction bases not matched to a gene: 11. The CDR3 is CASSHSRGIAGGEQYF. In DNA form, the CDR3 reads TGTGCCAGCAGCCATTCCAGGGGTATAGCGGGAGGGGAGCAGTACTTC.